These T cell receptor beta chains were read from a single sample in a study of cytomegalovirus exposure and HLA in healthy donors. Data came from immunoSEQ multiplex PCR; TCRdb stores just in-frame clones and leaves some out. The data show 60,000 to 65,000 clones, roughly 80% seen once. The sample comprised PBMCs. The source of these receptors is a woman in her thirties or forties in good health and CMV-seropositive. Both conserved end residues are trimmed from each CDR3.

14	TRBV29-1	TRBJ1-5	SLRTGNSYSNQPQH
13	TRBV27	TRBJ1-3	ASSLKGGSGNTIY
12	TRBV4-1	TRBJ2-7	ASSQKLGGYEQY
11	TRBV6-5	TRBJ2-1	ASTPSGRDEQF
13	TRBV7-2	TRBJ1-1	ASSLMNRVNTEAF
11	TRBV6-4	TRBJ2-1	ASSDGQNNEQF
12	TRBV18	TRBJ2-2	ASSPGQNTGELF
13	TRBV12-5	TRBJ2-7	ASGLWQGSSYEQY
14	TRBV7-2	TRBJ2-6	ASSRTASSGANVLT
10	TRBV4-3	TRBJ1-2	ASSHGQGGYT
14	TRBV7-8	TRBJ2-1	ASSQGLAGGHNEQF
14	TRBV6-5	TRBJ1-1	ASSSRDRGVYTEAF
12	TRBV10-1	TRBJ1-1	ASSHHPSGTEAF
13	TRBV7-6	.	ASSLEEYSTYEQY
12	TRBV5-4	TRBJ1-2	ASRGQGAVYGYT
15	TRBV7-9	TRBJ2-3	ASSPRGAQGGTDTQY
13	TRBV9	TRBJ1-4	ASSLHWTANEKLF
12	TRBV5-5	TRBJ2-7	ASSFGTVNYEQY
11	TRBV27	TRBJ2-3	ASSLRGPDTQY
8	TRBV29-1	TRBJ2-7	SVGSYEQY
13	TRBV19	TRBJ1-2	ASSKEGTLNYGYT
11	TRBV2	TRBJ2-3	ASAQPSTDTQY
16	TRBV7-3	TRBJ2-1	ASSLYLRTESSYNEQF
12	TRBV2	TRBJ2-3	ASSVFAGADTQY